The rows below give T cell receptor beta chains drawn from one sample of a study of T cells in Graves' hyperthyroidism and ophthalmopathy. TCRdb itself ran the multiplex PCR reads through MiXCR, one entry per CDR3 protein. This sample has 490,000 or so distinct CDR3 sequences; about 20% occur once, and the top ten carry 47%. Sequencing was carried out using blood. These receptors all come from a man between 40 and 49 years old with Graves' ophthalmopathy. Both conserved end residues are trimmed from each CDR3. Each record gives: clone size, J gene, V gene, CDR3 protein. Expanded clones get a size class; other rows say once, few or many, or leave the size out.

. TRBJ2-5 TRBV6-1 ASDGAVGETQY
few TRBJ1-1 TRBV12-5 ASGRGQGNTEAF
many TRBJ2-1 TRBV27 ASSLKVGRSAEQF
. TRBJ2-1 TRBV5-6 ASSSFGGTAINEQF
few TRBJ2-3 TRBV9 ASSVGGGGAPKDTQY
many TRBJ2-7 TRBV3-1 ASSQGLAEFYEQY
few TRBJ1-5 TRBV19 ASRHGDRGSNQPQH
many TRBJ2-7 TRBV4-1 ASSQVGDTIGEQY
many TRBJ1-1 TRBV30 AWMEQVNTEAF
few TRBJ2-3 TRBV18 ASSPGLEFSTDTQY
. TRBJ2-2 TRBV6-2/TRBV6-3 ASRGAVGELF
few TRBJ2-7 TRBV25-1 ASSGGVDEQY
many TRBJ2-7 TRBV12-3/TRBV12-4 ASSLARRSYEQY
many TRBJ2-3 TRBV6-1 ASSDGLAGVPDTQY
few TRBJ2-1 TRBV5-6 ASSLAGGKSLLPYNEQF
few TRBJ2-3 TRBV6-1 ASSLGLMYTDTQY
. TRBJ1-2 TRBV29-1 SVDDQGLNYGYT
. TRBJ2-5 TRBV11-2 ASSSQGTWRQETQY
few TRBJ1-5 TRBV4-2 ASSQDRGRNQPQH
few TRBJ1-2 TRBV13 ASSPPGPLGYT
few TRBJ2-1 TRBV9 ASSVSWAIFNEQF
. TRBJ1-1 TRBV29-1 SVRVRGETEAF